This is a list of T cell receptor beta chains from one sample in a study of cytomegalovirus exposure and HLA in healthy donors. TCRdb's table, derived via immunoSEQ multiplex PCR, lists solely in-frame clones and lacks some. The sample has tens of thousands of clones, and its top ten clones hold approximately 1.7%. The source material was PBMCs. The receptors were gathered from a woman aged 25 to 39 in good health and CMV-seronegative. Both conserved end residues are part of each CDR3. D genes are given only for firm matches.

j_gene | d_gene | v_gene | CDR3nt | CDR3aa
TRBJ1-1 | TRBD1 | TRBV6-6 | TGTGCCAGCAGCCGGGACAGCCTGAACACTGAAGCTTTCTTT | CASSRDSLNTEAFF
TRBJ1-1 | TRBD1 | TRBV29-1 | TGCAGCGTAGCCGGACAGGGCGTGGACACTGAAGCTTTCTTT | CSVAGQGVDTEAFF
TRBJ1-5 | NA | TRBV7-6 | TGTGCCAGCAGCTTAGATTCCGGGGACAATCAGCCCCAGCATTTT | CASSLDSGDNQPQHF
TRBJ1-4 | NA | TRBV28 | TGTGCCAGCAGGGGACTGGGAGCAAAACTGTTTTTT | CASRGLGAKLFF
TRBJ2-7 | NA | TRBV6-5 | TGTGCCAGCAGTTACGCCAGCTCCTACGAGCAGTACTTC | CASSYASSYEQYF
TRBJ1-2 | NA | TRBV5-1 | TGCGCCAGCAGCTTGCCTACTGAGTATCCTTTGTCGTCTAACTATGGCTACACCTTC | CASSLPTEYPLSSNYGYTF
TRBJ2-7 | NA | TRBV7-9 | TGTGCCAGCAGCTTAGCAGGGGCCGGGTACGAGCAGTACTTC | CASSLAGAGYEQYF
TRBJ2-6 | TRBD1 | TRBV9 | TGTGCCAGCAGAGGACAGGGAGCTGGGGCCAACGTCCTGACTTTC | CASRGQGAGANVLTF
TRBJ2-7 | NA | TRBV28 | TGTGCCAGCAGCCTATGGCGGGACAGACCCTACGAGCAGTACTTC | CASSLWRDRPYEQYF
TRBJ1-5 | TRBD1 | TRBV29-1 | TGCAGCGTCAGACAGGGCCGGGGCAATCAGCCCCAGCATTTT | CSVRQGRGNQPQHF
TRBJ2-3 | NA | TRBV9 | TGTGCCAGCAGCGTCGACTCACCCACAGATACGCAGTATTTT | CASSVDSPTDTQYF
TRBJ1-1 | NA | TRBV9 | TGTGCCAGCAGCGAGGAGGGGACCACTGAAGATTTCTTT | CASSEEGTTEDFF
TRBJ2-7 | TRBD2 | TRBV2 | TGTGCCAGTCTATTAGCGGGAGATAAGTTCTACGAGCAGTACTTC | CASLLAGDKFYEQYF
TRBJ1-2 | TRBD1 | TRBV13 | TGTGCCAGCAGCCCCCAACAGGGGTCCAACTATGGCTACACCTTC | CASSPQQGSNYGYTF
TRBJ1-1 | NA | TRBV5-1 | TGCGCCAGCAGCTTGGCCGGGGAGGCGATCACTGAAGCTTTCTTT | CASSLAGEAITEAFF
TRBJ2-7 | NA | TRBV19 | TGTGCCAGTAGTGAAGACAGAGACGTCGCCTACGAGCAGTACTTC | CASSEDRDVAYEQYF
TRBJ1-2 | NA | TRBV19 | TGTGCCAGTAGCCCACTGGGAGGATATGGCTACACCTTC | CASSPLGGYGYTF
TRBJ1-4 | TRBD1 | TRBV6-1 | TGTGCCAGCCGAAGGACAGGGAACGAAAAACTGTTTTTT | CASRRTGNEKLFF
TRBJ2-3 | TRBD2 | TRBV19 | TGTGCCAATCGCCCCTGCGGGAGTCCGGCAGATACGCAGTATTTT | CANRPCGSPADTQYF
TRBJ2-7 | TRBD1 | TRBV30 | TGTGCCTGGAAGTACCGGACAGGGGGCTACGAGCAGTACTTC | CAWKYRTGGYEQYF
TRBJ1-2 | TRBD1 | TRBV4-2 | TGTGCCAGCAGCCAAGCTCGCCGGACAGGGGGCGATTTTTATGGCTACACCTTC | CASSQARRTGGDFYGYTF
TRBJ2-3 | TRBD2 | TRBV6-1 | TGTGCCAGCAGTGAAAGTGCGGGAGGGCCAGATACGCAGTATTTT | CASSESAGGPDTQYF
TRBJ1-4 | TRBD1 | TRBV28 | TGTGCCAGCAGTTTTTTCAGGGGGCGGAGGGGAAGATTGTATGAAAAACTGTTTTTT | CASSFFRGRRGRLYEKLFF
TRBJ2-5 | NA | TRBV7-7 | TGTGCCAGCAGCGCGCGGCCGAGGGAGACCCAGTACTTC | CASSARPRETQYF